Listed here are 6 T cell receptor beta chains from one sample, sequenced in a study of T cells in localized non-small cell lung cancer. Using immunoSEQ multiplex PCR, the repertoire was profiled, and TCRdb retains in-frame clones only, with some absent. In the table there are 90,000 or so clones, roughly 86% of which are singletons. Sample: peripheral blood, taken before any cancer treatment. The receptors stem from a man aged 40-75 years with stage I squamous cell lung carcinoma.

The genes are TRBV5-1 and TRBJ1-3; no clear D. There are 14 residues in the CDR3. Germline V gives CDR1 SGHRS, CDR2 YFSETQ. V shed 0 bases and J shed 0 bases, with 4 bases lying between them. CDR3 coding DNA: TGCGCCAGCAGCTTGGACACCTCTGGAAACACCATATATTTT. Protein: CASSLDTSGNTIYF.

This chain connects TRBV5-1 to TRBJ2-7, with D tentatively TRBD2 (5 bases). CDR3 length equals 15 residues. The ends were cut back, 0 bases at V and 2 bases at J, with 12 bases in the middle. From germline, CDR1 is SGHRS and CDR2 YFSETQ. The CDR3 DNA sequence: TGCGCCAGCAGCTTGGTGCCTGGGAGCACCTACGAGCAGTACTTC. Translated, it gives CASSLVPGSTYEQYF.

This clone was seen only once. The chain has TRBV5-6 and TRBJ1-2, with 8 nucleotides matching TRBD1. This CDR3 is built from 15 residues. CDR1 is SGHDT, CDR2 YYEEEE, per germline. With 4 bases clipped from V and 2 bases from J, the junction kept 7 bases outside the gene matches. Written as DNA, the CDR3 is TGTGCCAGCAGCGGACAGGGAATTGTCAACTATGGCTACACCTTC. This translates into CASSGQGIVNYGYTF.

The chain carries TRBV6-5 and TRBJ2-7, with TRBD1 identical over 7 bases. With V trimmed by 4 bases and J by 4 bases, 7 bases remained unmatched. The germline V gene encodes CDR1 MNHEY and CDR2 SVGAGI. CDR3 length: 14 amino acids. CDR3 protein: CASSSWGTVYEQYF. The DNA for the CDR3 is TGTGCCAGCAGTTCCTGGGGGACAGTATACGAGCAGTACTTC.

The rearrangement uses TRBV28 and TRBJ2-7; 7 bases match TRBD1. The CDR3 contains 14 residues. Germline V CDR1 and CDR2: MDHEN, SYDVKM. The V segment lost 6 bases and the J segment 6 bases; nucleotides outside the gene matches: 11. CDR3 region: CASSLTRTGGEQYF. The CDR3 DNA reads as TGTGCCAGCAGCCTGACCCGGACAGGAGGCGAGCAGTACTTC.

V gene TRBV4-1 combines with J gene TRBJ1-2; D is uncertain. V was clipped by 0 bases and J by 2 bases, with 7 bases between them. Germline V CDR1 and CDR2: MGHRA, YSYEKL. The CDR3 has 14 amino acids. The CDR3 sequence: CASSQDRRNYGYTF. The CDR3 DNA is TGCGCCAGCAGCCAAGATCGACGGAACTATGGCTACACCTTC.